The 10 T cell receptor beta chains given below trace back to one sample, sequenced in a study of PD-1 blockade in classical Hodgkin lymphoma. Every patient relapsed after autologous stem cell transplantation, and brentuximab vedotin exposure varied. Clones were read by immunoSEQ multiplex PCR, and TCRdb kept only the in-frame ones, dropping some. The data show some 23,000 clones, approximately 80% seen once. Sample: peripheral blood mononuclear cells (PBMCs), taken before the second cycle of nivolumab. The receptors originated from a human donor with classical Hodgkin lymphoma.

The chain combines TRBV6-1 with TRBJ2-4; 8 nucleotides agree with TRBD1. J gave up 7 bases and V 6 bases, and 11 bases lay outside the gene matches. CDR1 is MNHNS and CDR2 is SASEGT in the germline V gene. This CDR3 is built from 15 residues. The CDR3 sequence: CASSPQGVPVNIQYF. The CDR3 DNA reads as TGTGCCAGCAGCCCACAGGGGGTGCCGGTGAACATTCAGTACTTC.

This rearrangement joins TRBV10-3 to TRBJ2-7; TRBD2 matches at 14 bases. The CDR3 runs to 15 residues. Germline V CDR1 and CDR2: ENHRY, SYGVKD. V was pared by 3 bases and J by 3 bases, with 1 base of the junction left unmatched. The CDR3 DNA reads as TGTGCCATCAGTGACGGACTAGCGGGAGGCTACGAGCAGTACTTC. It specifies CAISDGLAGGYEQYF.

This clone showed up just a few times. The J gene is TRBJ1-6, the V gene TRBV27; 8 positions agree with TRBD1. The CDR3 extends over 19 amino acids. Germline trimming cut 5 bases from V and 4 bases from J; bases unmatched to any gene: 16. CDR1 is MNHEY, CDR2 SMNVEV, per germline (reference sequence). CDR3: CASSRKAGVGQGYNSPLHF. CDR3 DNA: TGTGCCAGCAGTCGAAAAGCGGGGGTAGGACAGGGATATAATTCACCCCTCCACTTT.

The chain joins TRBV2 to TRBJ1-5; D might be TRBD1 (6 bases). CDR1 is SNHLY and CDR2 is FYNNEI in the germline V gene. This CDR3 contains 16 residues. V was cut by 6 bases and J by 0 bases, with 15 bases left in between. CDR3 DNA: TGTGCCAGCAGGAGGCGCGGGGGCAGTAGCAATCAGCCCCAGCATTTT. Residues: CASRRRGGSSNQPQHF. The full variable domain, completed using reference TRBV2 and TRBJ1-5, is EPEVTQTPSHQVTQMGQEVILRCVPISNHLYFYWYRQILGQKVEFLVSFYNNEISEKSEIFDDQFSVERPDGSNFTLKIRSTKLEDSAMYFCASRRRGGSSNQPQHFGDGTRLSIL.

The CDR3 bases are TGCGCCAGCAGCTTGATTCAACAGGGCTCTGGAAACACCATATATTTT. This codes for CASSLIQQGSGNTIYF. The chain links TRBV5-1 to TRBJ1-3, with a possible D match to TRBD1 (6 bases). Between the trimmed V and J ends, which lost 1 base and 0 bases, there was a span of 11 bases. Per germline, CDR1 SGHRS and CDR2 YFSETQ. This CDR3 is 16 amino acids long.

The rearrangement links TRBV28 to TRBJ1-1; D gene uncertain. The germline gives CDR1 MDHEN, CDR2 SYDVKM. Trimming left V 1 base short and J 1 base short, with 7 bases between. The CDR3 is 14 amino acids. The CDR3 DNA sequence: TGTGCCAGCAGTTTATCCGTTAGGAACACTGAAGCTTTCTTT. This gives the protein CASSLSVRNTEAFF.

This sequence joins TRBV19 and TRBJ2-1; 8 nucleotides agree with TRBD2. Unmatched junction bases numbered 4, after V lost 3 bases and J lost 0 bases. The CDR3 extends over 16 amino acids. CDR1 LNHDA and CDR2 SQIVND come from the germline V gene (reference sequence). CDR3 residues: CASSMARGASYNEQFF. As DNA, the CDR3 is TGTGCCAGTAGTATGGCGCGGGGGGCCTCCTACAATGAGCAGTTCTTC.

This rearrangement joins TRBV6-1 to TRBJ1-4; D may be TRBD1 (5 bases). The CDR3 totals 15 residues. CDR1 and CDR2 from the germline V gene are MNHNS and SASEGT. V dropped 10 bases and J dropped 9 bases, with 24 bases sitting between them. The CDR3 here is CATHLGGGVQKKLFF. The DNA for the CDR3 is TGTGCCACCCACCTCGGGGGAGGGGTCCAAAAAAAACTGTTTTTT.

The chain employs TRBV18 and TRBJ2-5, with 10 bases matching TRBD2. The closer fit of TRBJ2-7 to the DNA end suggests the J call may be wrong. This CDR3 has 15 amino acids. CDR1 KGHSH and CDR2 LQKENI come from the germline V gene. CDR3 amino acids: CASSPLGLADYEQYF. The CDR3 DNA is TGTGCCAGCTCACCTTTAGGACTAGCGGATTACGAGCAGTACTTC.

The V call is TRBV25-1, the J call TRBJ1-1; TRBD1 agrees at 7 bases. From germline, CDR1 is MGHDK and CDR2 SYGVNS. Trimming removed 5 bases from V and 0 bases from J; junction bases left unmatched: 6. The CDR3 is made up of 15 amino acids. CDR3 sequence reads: CASSKQGLLNTEAFF. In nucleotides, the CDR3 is TGTGCCAGCAGTAAACAGGGGCTGCTGAACACTGAAGCTTTCTTT.